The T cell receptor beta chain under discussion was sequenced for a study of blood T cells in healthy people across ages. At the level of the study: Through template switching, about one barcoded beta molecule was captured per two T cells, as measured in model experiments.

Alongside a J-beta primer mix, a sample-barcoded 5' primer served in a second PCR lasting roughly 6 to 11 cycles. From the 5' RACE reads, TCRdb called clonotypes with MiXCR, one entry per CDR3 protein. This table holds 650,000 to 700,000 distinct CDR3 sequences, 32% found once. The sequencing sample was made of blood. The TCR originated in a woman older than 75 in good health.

The CDR3 here is CATRAAGTDTQYF. The CDR3 bases are TGTGCCACCCGAGCGGCTGGCACAGATACGCAGTATTTT. The chain employs TRBV10-3 and TRBJ2-3; perhaps TRBD2 as D (5 bases). The CDR3 runs to 13 residues. Germline loops: CDR1 ENHRY, CDR2 SYGVKD. Trimming removed 10 bases at V and 1 base at J, with 12 bases between.